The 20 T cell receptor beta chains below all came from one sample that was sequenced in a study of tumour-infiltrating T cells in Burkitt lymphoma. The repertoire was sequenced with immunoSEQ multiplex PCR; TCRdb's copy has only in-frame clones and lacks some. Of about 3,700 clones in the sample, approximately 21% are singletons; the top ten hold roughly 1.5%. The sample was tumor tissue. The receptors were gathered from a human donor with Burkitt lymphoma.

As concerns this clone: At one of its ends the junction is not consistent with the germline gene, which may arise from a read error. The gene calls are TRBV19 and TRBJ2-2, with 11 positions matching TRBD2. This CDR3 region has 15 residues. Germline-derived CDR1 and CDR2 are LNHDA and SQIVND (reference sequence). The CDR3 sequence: CTSSIWTSGTGELFF. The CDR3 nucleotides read TGTACCAGTAGTATCTGGACTAGCGGGACCGGGGAGCTGTTTTTT.

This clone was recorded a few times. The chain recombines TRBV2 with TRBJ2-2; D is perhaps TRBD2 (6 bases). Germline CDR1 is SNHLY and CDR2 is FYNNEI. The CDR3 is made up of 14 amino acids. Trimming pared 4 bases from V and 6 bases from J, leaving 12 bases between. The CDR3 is CASSGGREAGELFF. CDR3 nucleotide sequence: TGTGCCAGCAGTGGGGGCAGGGAGGCCGGGGAGCTGTTTTTT. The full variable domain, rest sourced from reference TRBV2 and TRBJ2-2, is EPEVTQTPSHQVTQMGQEVILRCVPISNHLYFYWYRQILGQKVEFLVSFYNNEISEKSEIFDDQFSVERPDGSNFTLKIRSTKLEDSAMYFCASSGGREAGELFFGEGSRLTVL.

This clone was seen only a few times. The chain's CDR3 is CAGLKWDSSYNEQFF. The CDR3 bases are TGTGCCGGACTCAAGTGGGATAGCTCCTACAATGAGCAGTTCTTC. The chain joins TRBV7-9 to TRBJ2-1; TRBD2 might be the D (5 bases). Looked up from germline, CDR1 is SEHNR and CDR2 is FQNEAQ (reference sequence). The length of the CDR3 is 15 residues. Trimming shortened V by 11 bases and J by 0 bases, and 17 bases separated the two germline ends.

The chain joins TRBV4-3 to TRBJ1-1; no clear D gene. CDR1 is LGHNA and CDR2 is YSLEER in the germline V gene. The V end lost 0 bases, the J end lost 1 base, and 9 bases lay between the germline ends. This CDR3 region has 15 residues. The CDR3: CASSQDLRENTEAFF. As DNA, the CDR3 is TGCGCCAGCAGCCAAGATCTTCGGGAGAACACTGAAGCTTTCTTT.

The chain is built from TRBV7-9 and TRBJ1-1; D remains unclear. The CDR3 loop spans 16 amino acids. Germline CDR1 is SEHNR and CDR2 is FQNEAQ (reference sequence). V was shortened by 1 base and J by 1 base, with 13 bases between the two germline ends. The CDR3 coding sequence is TGTGCCAGCAGCTTAGGGCTCTCCAGGACGAACACTGAAGCTTTCTTT. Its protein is CASSLGLSRTNTEAFF.

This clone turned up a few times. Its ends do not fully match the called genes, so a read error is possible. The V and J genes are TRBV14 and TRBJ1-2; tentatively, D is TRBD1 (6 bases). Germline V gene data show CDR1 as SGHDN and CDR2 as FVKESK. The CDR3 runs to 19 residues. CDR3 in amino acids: CASSQDYPFSGAPPYGYTF. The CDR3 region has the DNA TGTGCCAGCAGCCAGGATTACCCTTTTTCGGGGGCCCCCCCTTATGGCTACACTTTC.

CDR3 protein: CASRRFGSNYGYTF. CDR3 DNA sequence: TGTGCCAGCAGGCGTTTTGGGTCTAACTATGGCTACACCTTC. The chain is built from TRBV13 and TRBJ1-2; D gene unclear. V dropped 6 bases and J dropped 0 bases, with 11 bases sitting between them. This CDR3 spans 14 amino acids. Germline V CDR1 and CDR2: PRHDT, FYEKMQ (reference sequence).

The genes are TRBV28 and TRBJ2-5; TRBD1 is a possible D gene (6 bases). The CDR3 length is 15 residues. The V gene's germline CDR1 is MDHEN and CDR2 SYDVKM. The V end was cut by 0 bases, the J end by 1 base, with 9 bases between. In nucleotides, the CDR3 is TGTGCCAGCAGTTTATGGAGACAGGTCCAAGAGACCCAGTACTTC. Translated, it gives CASSLWRQVQETQYF.

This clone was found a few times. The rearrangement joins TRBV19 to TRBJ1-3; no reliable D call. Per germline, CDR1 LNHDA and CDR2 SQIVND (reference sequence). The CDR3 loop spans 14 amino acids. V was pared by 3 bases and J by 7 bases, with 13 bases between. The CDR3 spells CASSIKTPANTIYF. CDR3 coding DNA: TGTGCCAGTAGTATCAAAACTCCTGCTAACACCATATATTTT.

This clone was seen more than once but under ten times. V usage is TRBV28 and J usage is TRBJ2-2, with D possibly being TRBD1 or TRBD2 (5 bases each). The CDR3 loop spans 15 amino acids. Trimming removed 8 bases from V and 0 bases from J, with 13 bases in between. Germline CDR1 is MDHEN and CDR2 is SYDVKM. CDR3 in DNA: TGTGCCAGCGGCTGGGACCCCACGAACACCGGGGAGCTGTTTTTT. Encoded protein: CASGWDPTNTGELFF.

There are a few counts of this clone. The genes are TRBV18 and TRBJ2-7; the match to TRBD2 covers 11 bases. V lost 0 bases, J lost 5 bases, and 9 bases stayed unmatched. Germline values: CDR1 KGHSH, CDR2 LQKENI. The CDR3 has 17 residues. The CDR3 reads CASSPPVLAGDFDEQYF. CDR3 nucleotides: TGTGCCAGCTCACCACCAGTACTAGCGGGAGACTTTGACGAGCAGTACTTC.

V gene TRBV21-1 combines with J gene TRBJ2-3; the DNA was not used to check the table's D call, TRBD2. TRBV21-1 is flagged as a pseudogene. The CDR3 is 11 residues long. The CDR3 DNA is TGTGCCAGGTATTTTAAAGATACGCAGTATTTT. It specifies CARYFKDTQYF.

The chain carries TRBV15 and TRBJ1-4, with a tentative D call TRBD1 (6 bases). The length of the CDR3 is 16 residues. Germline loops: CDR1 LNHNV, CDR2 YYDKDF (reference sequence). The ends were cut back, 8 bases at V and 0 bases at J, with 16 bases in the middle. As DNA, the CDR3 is TGTGCCACCGTAAACAGGGAGTACGCAACTAATGAAAAACTGTTTTTT. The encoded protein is CATVNREYATNEKLFF.

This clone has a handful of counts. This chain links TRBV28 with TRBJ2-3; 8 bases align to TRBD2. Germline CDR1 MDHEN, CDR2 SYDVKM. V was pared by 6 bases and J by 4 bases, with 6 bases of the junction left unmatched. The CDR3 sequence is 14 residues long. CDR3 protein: CASREIGRADTQYF. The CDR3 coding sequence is TGTGCCAGCAGGGAGATCGGGAGGGCAGATACGCAGTATTTT.

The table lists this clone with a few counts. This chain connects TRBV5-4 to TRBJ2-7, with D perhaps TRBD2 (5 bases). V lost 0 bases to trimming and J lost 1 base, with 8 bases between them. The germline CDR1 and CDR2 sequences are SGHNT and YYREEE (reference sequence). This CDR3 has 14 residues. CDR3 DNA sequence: TGTGCCAGCAGCTTGGCTCCGGGGTCCTACGAGCAGTACTTC. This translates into CASSLAPGSYEQYF. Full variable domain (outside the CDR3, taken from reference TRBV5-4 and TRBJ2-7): ETGVTQSPTHLIKTRGQQVTLRCSSQSGHNTVSWYQQALGQGPQFIFQYYREEENGRGNFPPRFSGLQFPNYSSELNVNALELDDSALYLCASSLAPGSYEQYFGPGTRLTVT.

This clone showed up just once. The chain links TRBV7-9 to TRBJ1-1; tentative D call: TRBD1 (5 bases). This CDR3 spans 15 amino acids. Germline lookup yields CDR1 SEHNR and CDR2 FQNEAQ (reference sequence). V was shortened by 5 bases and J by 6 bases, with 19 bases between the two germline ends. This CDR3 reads CASSAPIGESPEAFF. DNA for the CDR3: TGTGCCAGCAGCGCGCCGATAGGGGAGTCCCCTGAAGCTTTCTTT.

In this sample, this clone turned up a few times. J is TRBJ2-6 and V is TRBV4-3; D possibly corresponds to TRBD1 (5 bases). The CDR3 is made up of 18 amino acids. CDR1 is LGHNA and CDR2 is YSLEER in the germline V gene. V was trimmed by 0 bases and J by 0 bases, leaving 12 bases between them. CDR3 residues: CASSQDLQGRSGANVLTF. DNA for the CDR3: TGCGCCAGCAGCCAAGATCTTCAGGGTCGCTCTGGGGCCAACGTCCTGACTTTC.

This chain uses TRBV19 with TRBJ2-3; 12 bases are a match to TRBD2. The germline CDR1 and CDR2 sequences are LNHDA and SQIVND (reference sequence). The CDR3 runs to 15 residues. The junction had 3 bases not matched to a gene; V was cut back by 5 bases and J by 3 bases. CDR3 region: CASSWTSGKTDTQYF. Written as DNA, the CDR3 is TGTGCCAGTAGTTGGACTAGCGGGAAAACAGATACGCAGTATTTT.

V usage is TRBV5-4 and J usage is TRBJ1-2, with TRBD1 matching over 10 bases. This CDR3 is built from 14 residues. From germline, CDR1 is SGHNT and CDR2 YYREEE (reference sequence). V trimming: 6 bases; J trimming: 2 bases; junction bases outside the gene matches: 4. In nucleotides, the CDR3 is TGTGCCAGCATCGGGACAGGGGAAAACTATGGCTACACCTTC. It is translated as CASIGTGENYGYTF.

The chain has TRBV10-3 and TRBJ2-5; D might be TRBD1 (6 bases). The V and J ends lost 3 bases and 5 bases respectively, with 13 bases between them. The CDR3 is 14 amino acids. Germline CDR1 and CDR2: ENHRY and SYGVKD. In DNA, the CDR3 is TGTGCCATCAGTGACGCAGGGGTGAGGGAGACCCAGTACTTC. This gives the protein CAISDAGVRETQYF.